This paragraph covers one T cell receptor (beta chain) sequence. Authors' data handling: Estimation of nucleated cell counts was performed using reference gene primer amplification. The table came from immunoSEQ multiplex PCR; TCRdb's copy has only in-frame clones and leaves some out. V and J calls and clone size are copied from that table; D and trimming were computed from the DNA. The sample records hundreds of thousands of clones, 83% being singletons. These data belong to a study of blood T cell repertoires in COVID-19. As for the study in general: Acute and convalescent COVID-19 samples came from the United States, Italy and Spain. PBMCs, B-cell-depleted T cells, or T cells provided the cDNA or gDNA that made up the material.

Participants came from about 23 US areas, aged roughly 18 to 90 years. CDR3 size: 15 residues. The germline CDR1 and CDR2 sequences are LGHDT and YNNKEL (reference sequence). Trimming took 4 bases from V and 4 from J, leaving 16 bases between them. V gene TRBV3-1 (or the pseudogene TRBV3-2) combines with J gene TRBJ1-2; D unclear. Sequencing input: PBMCs or T cells enriched from blood (not recorded which). This clonotype was obtained from a woman aged 45-65 years who had been exposed to COVID-19. The chain's CDR3 is CASSPPGVFSYGYTF. The CDR3 DNA follows: TGTGCCAGCAGCCCCCCCGGGGTGTTCAGCTATGGCTACACCTTC.